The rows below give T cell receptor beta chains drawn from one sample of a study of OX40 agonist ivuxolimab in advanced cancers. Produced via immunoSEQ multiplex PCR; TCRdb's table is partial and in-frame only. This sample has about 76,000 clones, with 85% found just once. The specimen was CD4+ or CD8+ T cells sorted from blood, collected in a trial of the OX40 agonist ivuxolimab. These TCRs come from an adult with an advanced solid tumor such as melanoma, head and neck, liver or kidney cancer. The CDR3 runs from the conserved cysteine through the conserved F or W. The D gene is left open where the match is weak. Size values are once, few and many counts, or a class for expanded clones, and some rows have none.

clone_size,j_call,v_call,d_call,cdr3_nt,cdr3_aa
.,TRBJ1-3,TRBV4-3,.,TGCGCCAGCAGCCAAGATGGCTCTGGAAACACCATATATTTT,CASSQDGSGNTIYF
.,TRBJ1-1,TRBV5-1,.,TGCGCCACGTCAAGGGGACCCATGAACACTGAAGCTTTCTTT,CATSRGPMNTEAFF
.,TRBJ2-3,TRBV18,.,TGTGCCAGCTCATCGAGACAGGTTGGCACAGATACGCAGTATTTT,CASSSRQVGTDTQYF
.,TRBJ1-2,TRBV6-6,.,TGTGCCACCGCCCTCAGGAGCTATGGCTACACCTTC,CATALRSYGYTF
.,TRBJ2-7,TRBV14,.,TGTGCCAGCAGCTGGGACGGGTACGAGCAGTACTTC,CASSWDGYEQYF
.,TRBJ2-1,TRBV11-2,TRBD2,TGTGCCAGCAGCACGGGGGGGAGGGCCTACAATGAGCAGTTCTTC,CASSTGGRAYNEQFF
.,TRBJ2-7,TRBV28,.,TGTGCCAGCACCTCGCGGGCCCCCTACGAGCAGTACTTC,CASTSRAPYEQYF
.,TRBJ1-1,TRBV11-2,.,TGTGCCAGCAGCTTACCCCCCATGGGGTATATCTTT,CASSLPPMGYIF
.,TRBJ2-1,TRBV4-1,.,TGCGCCAGCAGCCAAGCATCCGGGACAGAGCAGTTCTTC,CASSQASGTEQFF
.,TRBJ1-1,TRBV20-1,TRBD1,TGCAGTGCCGAACAGGGGACTGAAGCTTTCTTT,CSAEQGTEAFF
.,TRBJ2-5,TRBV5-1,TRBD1,TGCGCCAGTAACAGGGCAGGGGGAGAGACCCAGTACTTC,CASNRAGGETQYF
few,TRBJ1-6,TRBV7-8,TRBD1,TGTGCCAGCAGCACCTCGGACAGGGGGCTTTCACCCCTCCACTTT,CASSTSDRGLSPLHF
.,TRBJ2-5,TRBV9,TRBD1,TGTGCCAGCAGCATCAGAAAAGTGGGACAGGGGTTACAGACCCAGTACTTC,CASSIRKVGQGLQTQYF
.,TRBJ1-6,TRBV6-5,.,TGTGCCAGCAGTTACTCTCCGGACCGCTCTTCGATACCCCTCCACTTT,CASSYSPDRSSIPLHF
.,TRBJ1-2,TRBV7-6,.,TGTGCCAGCAGCTTAGATTCCCGCGGCGTCTATGGCTACACCTTC,CASSLDSRGVYGYTF
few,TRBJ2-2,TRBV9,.,TGTGCCAGCAGCGGAGAGAACACCGGGGAGCTGTTTTTT,CASSGENTGELFF
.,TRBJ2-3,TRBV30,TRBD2,TGTGCCTGGAGTGTAGGAGCGGGGAGCAGGGTAGATACGCAGTATTTT,CAWSVGAGSRVDTQYF
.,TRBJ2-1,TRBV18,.,TGTGCCAGCTCACCGGGAACGTCTTACAATGAGCAGTTCTTC,CASSPGTSYNEQFF
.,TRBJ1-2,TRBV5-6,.,TGTGCCAGCAGCCCCTCTGGCTATGGCTACACCTTC,CASSPSGYGYTF
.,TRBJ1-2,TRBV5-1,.,TGCGCCAGCAGCTTGCCAGGGGCTGGCTACACCTTC,CASSLPGAGYTF
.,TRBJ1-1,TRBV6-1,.,TGTGCCAGCAGTGAAAGGGGGAGAGGGACCGAAGCTTTCTTT,CASSERGRGTEAFF
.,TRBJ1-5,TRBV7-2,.,TGTGCCAGCAGCTTAGTAGGGGGGCAGCCCCAGCATTTT,CASSLVGGQPQHF
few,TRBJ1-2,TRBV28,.,TGTGCCAGCAGTTCCCGCGGGGGTGGCGACTATGGCTACACCTTC,CASSSRGGGDYGYTF
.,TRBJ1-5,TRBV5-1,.,TGCGCCAGCAGCTTGGAGGGCAGTCGAAATCAGCCCCAGCATTTT,CASSLEGSRNQPQHF
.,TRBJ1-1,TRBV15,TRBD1,TGTGCCACCAGCAGCCCCGCTACAGGGGGCTCTGAAGCTTTCTTT,CATSSPATGGSEAFF
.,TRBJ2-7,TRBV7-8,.,TGTGCCAGCAGCTTAGGGGACTTGGCGGCCCAGCAGTACTTC,CASSLGDLAAQQYF